The rows below give T cell receptor beta chains drawn from one sample of a study of somatic mutations in cytotoxic T cells in rheumatoid arthritis. TCRdb's table, derived via immunoSEQ multiplex PCR, lists solely in-frame clones and lacks some. Among 3,000 or so clones listed, more than 85% were seen once. Sequencing input: CD8+ T cells sorted from blood. The receptors here all came from a woman between 18 and 29 years old with rheumatoid arthritis. Each CDR3 is given with its conserved first and last residue. The D gene is left open where the match is weak. A clone size is listed for some rows: how often the clone was seen (once, few, many), or a class if it is expanded.

J: TRBJ2-3; size: -; V: TRBV11-2; D: -; CDR3: CASSLTESDTDTQYF; DNA: TGTGCCAGCAGCTTAACGGAAAGCGACACAGATACGCAGTATTTT
J: TRBJ1-3; size: -; V: TRBV4-1; D: -; CDR3: CASSQAQGSGNTIYF; DNA: TGCGCCAGCAGCCAAGCTCAGGGATCTGGAAACACCATATATTTT
J: TRBJ1-5; size: -; V: TRBV7-2; D: -; CDR3: CASSYHSGVSNQPQHF; DNA: TGTGCCAGCAGCTACCATTCAGGGGTAAGCAATCAGCCCCAGCATTTT
J: TRBJ2-7; size: -; V: TRBV7-8; D: -; CDR3: CASSLGSPLGDEQYF; DNA: TGTGCCAGCAGCTTAGGTAGCCCCCTCGGCGACGAGCAGTACTTC
J: TRBJ2-3; size: few; V: TRBV6-4; D: TRBD2; CDR3: CASSDSRGSTDTQYF; DNA: TGTGCCAGCAGTGACTCGCGGGGGAGCACAGATACGCAGTATTTT
J: TRBJ2-1; size: -; V: TRBV11-3; D: TRBD2; CDR3: CASSERTSGSRTEQFF; DNA: TGTGCCAGCAGCGAGAGGACTAGCGGGAGTCGCACTGAGCAGTTCTTC
J: TRBJ2-5; size: -; V: TRBV7-9; D: TRBD2; CDR3: CASSLGTSGGYQETQYF; DNA: TGTGCCAGCAGCTTAGGCACTAGCGGGGGGTACCAAGAGACCCAGTACTTC
J: TRBJ1-6; size: few; V: TRBV2; D: TRBD1; CDR3: CASRGTGGSPLQF; DNA: TGTGCCAGCAGGGGGACAGGGGGGAGTCCCCTCCAGTTT
J: TRBJ2-7; size: -; V: TRBV27; D: TRBD2; CDR3: CASAWGGTYEQYF; DNA: TGTGCCAGCGCATGGGGGGGTACCTACGAGCAGTACTTC
J: TRBJ2-3; size: -; V: TRBV19; D: TRBD2; CDR3: CASQTSGDTDTQYF; DNA: TGTGCCAGCCAGACTAGCGGGGACACAGATACGCAGTATTTT
J: TRBJ1-6; size: -; V: TRBV25-1; D: -; CDR3: CASSDLGDNSPLHF; DNA: TGTGCCAGCAGTGACCTGGGCGATAATTCACCCCTCCACTTT
J: TRBJ2-7; size: -; V: TRBV7-7; D: -; CDR3: CASSPGEGVGYEQYF; DNA: TGTGCTAGCAGCCCTGGCGAGGGAGTAGGCTACGAGCAGTACTTC
J: TRBJ2-5; size: once; V: TRBV6-4; D: TRBD2; CDR3: CASSPSSGGQETQYF; DNA: TGTGCCAGCAGTCCGTCTAGCGGGGGCCAAGAGACCCAGTACTTC
J: TRBJ2-7; size: -; V: TRBV6-1; D: TRBD1; CDR3: CASLTGSEQYF; DNA: TGTGCCAGCTTGACAGGGTCCGAGCAGTACTTC
J: TRBJ1-4; size: once; V: TRBV4-1; D: -; CDR3: CASSQEVGTFNEKLFF; DNA: TGCGCCAGCAGCCAAGAAGTGGGCACATTTAATGAAAAACTGTTTTTT
J: TRBJ1-1; size: -; V: TRBV5-8; D: TRBD1; CDR3: CASSFGGTGGSEAFF; DNA: TGTGCCAGCAGCTTTGGCGGGACAGGGGGCTCTGAAGCTTTCTTT
J: TRBJ1-5; size: -; V: TRBV28; D: TRBD1; CDR3: CASSLWSQGAVKPQHF; DNA: TGTGCCAGCAGTTTATGGTCCCAGGGGGCGGTCAAGCCCCAGCATTTT
J: TRBJ2-7; size: -; V: TRBV4-3; D: -; CDR3: CASSQGPGLAHYEQYF; DNA: TGCGCCAGCAGCCAGGGTCCGGGACTTGCGCATTACGAGCAGTACTTC
J: TRBJ2-7; size: -; V: TRBV28; D: -; CDR3: CASKKTVYEQYF; DNA: TGTGCCAGCAAGAAAACGGTCTACGAGCAGTACTTC
J: TRBJ1-1; size: -; V: TRBV11-3; D: TRBD1; CDR3: CASSTTGGTEAFF; DNA: TGTGCCAGCAGTACGACAGGGGGCACTGAAGCTTTCTTT
J: TRBJ2-5; size: -; V: TRBV4-2; D: TRBD1; CDR3: CASSQEDRVETQYF; DNA: TGTGCCAGCAGCCAAGAGGACAGGGTGGAGACCCAGTACTTC
J: TRBJ2-7; size: once; V: TRBV5-3; D: -; CDR3: CARSYAASPYEQYF; DNA: TGTGCCAGAAGCTACGCAGCGAGCCCCTACGAGCAGTACTTC
J: TRBJ2-1; size: -; V: TRBV9; D: TRBD1; CDR3: CASSAPGQTASYNEQFF; DNA: TGTGCCAGCAGCGCCCCGGGACAGACAGCCTCCTACAATGAGCAGTTCTTC
J: TRBJ2-7; size: -; V: TRBV6-5; D: -; CDR3: CASRTASYEQYF; DNA: TGTGCCAGCAGAACAGCCTCCTACGAGCAGTACTTC
J: TRBJ1-5; size: -; V: TRBV11-2; D: -; CDR3: CASSLGPGSNQPQHF; DNA: TGTGCCAGCAGCTTAGGACCAGGTAGCAATCAGCCCCAGCATTTT
J: TRBJ2-5; size: -; V: TRBV10-3; D: TRBD1; CDR3: CAIRAGTGYETQYF; DNA: TGTGCCATCAGAGCCGGGACAGGGTATGAGACCCAGTACTTC
J: TRBJ2-3; size: -; V: TRBV19; D: TRBD2; CDR3: CASSMGSGEGDTQYF; DNA: TGTGCCAGTAGTATGGGTAGCGGGGAAGGGGATACGCAGTATTTT
J: TRBJ2-5; size: -; V: TRBV27; D: -; CDR3: CASSWGERGETQYF; DNA: TGTGCCAGCAGTTGGGGTGAAAGGGGAGAGACCCAGTACTTC
J: TRBJ1-1; size: -; V: TRBV29-1; D: TRBD1; CDR3: CSVEDGTGAGTEAFF; DNA: TGCAGCGTTGAAGATGGGACAGGGGCGGGCACTGAAGCTTTCTTT
J: TRBJ2-3; size: -; V: TRBV7-2; D: TRBD2; CDR3: CASSLVAGGLDTQYF; DNA: TGTGCCAGCAGCTTAGTGGCGGGGGGGCTAGATACGCAGTATTTT
J: TRBJ1-1; size: -; V: TRBV5-6; D: -; CDR3: CASSFSSGDEAFF; DNA: TGTGCCAGCAGCTTCAGTTCCGGGGATGAAGCTTTCTTT
J: TRBJ1-1; size: -; V: TRBV21-1; D: -; CDR3: CASKGGRPCTEAFF; DNA: TGTGCCAGCAAGGGGGGGAGGCCTTGCACTGAAGCTTTCTTT
J: TRBJ2-7; size: -; V: TRBV19; D: TRBD1; CDR3: CASSMGWGQGREQYF; DNA: TGTGCCAGTAGTATGGGCTGGGGACAGGGGAGAGAGCAGTACTTC
J: TRBJ2-4; size: -; V: TRBV13; D: -; CDR3: CASSLISEGKSKNIQYF; DNA: TGTGCCAGCAGCTTAATAAGTGAGGGCAAGTCGAAAAACATTCAGTACTTC
J: TRBJ2-2; size: -; V: TRBV18; D: -; CDR3: CASSPTSQLNTGELFF; DNA: TGTGCCAGCTCACCAACTAGCCAGCTGAACACCGGGGAGCTGTTTTTT
J: TRBJ2-1; size: -; V: TRBV4-1; D: TRBD1; CDR3: CASSRLTGLGDEQFF; DNA: TGCGCCAGCAGCCGATTGACAGGGCTGGGGGATGAGCAGTTCTTC
J: TRBJ2-3; size: -; V: TRBV6-4; D: TRBD2; CDR3: CASSDSTSGGDTQYF; DNA: TGTGCCAGCAGTGACTCGACTAGCGGGGGGGATACGCAGTATTTT
J: TRBJ2-1; size: once; V: TRBV7-2; D: -; CDR3: CASSLGLPAYNEQFF; DNA: TGTGCCAGCAGCTTAGGTTTACCAGCCTACAATGAGCAGTTCTTC
J: TRBJ2-1; size: once; V: TRBV9; D: TRBD2; CDR3: CASSAAGDFYNEQFF; DNA: TGTGCCAGCAGCGCAGCGGGAGACTTCTACAATGAGCAGTTCTTC
J: TRBJ1-1; size: -; V: TRBV27; D: TRBD1; CDR3: CASGTDPNTEAFF; DNA: TGTGCCAGTGGGACAGATCCGAACACTGAAGCTTTCTTT
J: TRBJ2-3; size: once; V: TRBV5-6; D: TRBD2; CDR3: CASSRGTSDSTDTQYF; DNA: TGTGCCAGCAGCCGGGGGACTAGCGACAGCACAGATACGCAGTATTTT
J: TRBJ2-2; size: -; V: TRBV30; D: -; CDR3: CAWSVLGLRGTGELFF; DNA: TGTGCCTGGAGTGTACTAGGCCTTCGGGGCACCGGGGAGCTGTTTTTT
J: TRBJ1-6; size: once; V: TRBV6-1; D: -; CDR3: CASSESQVSYNSPLHF; DNA: TGTGCCAGCAGTGAGTCGCAGGTTTCCTATAATTCACCCCTCCACTTT
J: TRBJ2-7; size: -; V: TRBV4-3; D: TRBD1; CDR3: CASSQSGTGYHEQYF; DNA: TGCGCCAGCAGCCAATCCGGGACAGGGTACCACGAGCAGTACTTC
J: TRBJ1-1; size: -; V: TRBV9; D: -; CDR3: CASSPPGGTEAFF; DNA: TGTGCCAGCAGCCCTCCGGGTGGCACTGAAGCTTTCTTT
J: TRBJ2-7; size: -; V: TRBV5-6; D: -; CDR3: CASSPGGNSYEQYF; DNA: TGTGCCAGCAGCCCCGGCGGGAACAGCTACGAGCAGTACTTC
J: TRBJ2-5; size: -; V: TRBV5-4; D: TRBD2; CDR3: CASETSGDQETQYF; DNA: TGTGCCAGCGAGACTAGCGGGGACCAAGAGACCCAGTACTTC
J: TRBJ2-1; size: -; V: TRBV7-9; D: TRBD1; CDR3: CASSLRDRGLDEQFF; DNA: TGTGCCAGCAGCTTACGAGACAGGGGGCTCGATGAGCAGTTCTTC